Listed below are T cell receptor beta chains from one sample, sequenced in a study of T cell responses to AZD1222 COVID-19 vaccine. Generated by immunoSEQ multiplex PCR, the TCRdb table keeps only in-frame clones and is missing some. The data contain about 150,000 clones, over 75% of them singletons. Sequencing was performed on peripheral blood, taken on day 0 of AZD1222 vaccination. These receptors were taken from an adult in good health. Each CDR3 is given with its conserved first and last residue. A D gene is named only where the DNA matches it firmly. A clone size is listed for some rows: how often the clone was seen (once, few, many), or a class if it is expanded.

d_gene	abundance	j_gene	v_gene	CDR3nt	CDR3aa
NA	NA	TRBJ2-7	TRBV19	TGTGCCAGTAGTATCGCCGGGTCCCCCTCCCGCGAGCAGTACTTC	CASSIAGSPSREQYF
TRBD2	NA	TRBJ2-1	TRBV7-8	TGTGCCAGCAGCTTAGAGGGACTAGCGGGGGATGAGCAGTTCTTC	CASSLEGLAGDEQFF
NA	NA	TRBJ2-5	TRBV15	TGTGCCACCAGCAGGCGACAGGAAGAAGAGACCCAGTACTTC	CATSRRQEEETQYF
NA	NA	TRBJ1-2	TRBV27	TGTGCCAGCAGCCCGGTTGCGGGGATTGGCTACACCTTC	CASSPVAGIGYTF
TRBD2	NA	TRBJ2-1	TRBV6-2/TRBV6-3	TGTGCCAGCAGCGCCGCGGGACTAGCGGGGGGCTCCTACAATGAGCAGTTCTTC	CASSAAGLAGGSYNEQFF
TRBD2	NA	TRBJ2-3	TRBV7-3	TGTGCCAGCAGCTTGGCTAGCGGGGGCGCAGATACGCAGTATTTT	CASSLASGGADTQYF
NA	NA	TRBJ2-5	TRBV11-3	TGTGCCAGCAGCTTAGTCCAGGGGCGGGAGACCCAGTACTTC	CASSLVQGRETQYF
NA	NA	TRBJ1-2	TRBV18	TGTGCCAGCTCACTCCGGGACACCCCAGGAGCTAACTATGGCTACACCTTC	CASSLRDTPGANYGYTF
NA	NA	TRBJ2-1	TRBV9	TGTGCCAGCAGCGTAAGACCCGACAATGAGCAGTTCTTC	CASSVRPDNEQFF
TRBD1	NA	TRBJ1-3	TRBV28	TGTGCCGGTCAGGGGGCGAGCGGAAACACCATATATTTT	CAGQGASGNTIYF
NA	NA	TRBJ1-1	TRBV19	TGTGCCAGTAGTATAGGCCCCGTAATAGAAGCTTTCTTT	CASSIGPVIEAFF
NA	once	TRBJ1-1	TRBV5-1	TGCGCCAGCAGCTTGCGAGGGGCGGAAACTGAAGCTTTCTTT	CASSLRGAETEAFF
NA	NA	TRBJ1-5	TRBV5-6	TGTGCCAGCAGCTTGTATTCCAATCAGCCCCAGCATTTT	CASSLYSNQPQHF
NA	once	TRBJ1-2	TRBV5-1	TGCGCCAGCAGCGGAGAAACAGTCCCTCCTAACTATGGCTACACCTTC	CASSGETVPPNYGYTF
TRBD2	NA	TRBJ2-3	TRBV9	TGTGCCAGCAGCCCTAATATGGTAGCGGGAGGACCTCCCTCTTCTGGTACGCAGTATTTT	CASSPNMVAGGPPSSGTQYF
NA	NA	TRBJ2-1	TRBV28	TGTGCCAGCGCGACACCGAACGAGTTCTACAATGAGCAGTTCTTC	CASATPNEFYNEQFF
NA	NA	TRBJ1-5	TRBV6-1	TGTGCCAGCATTTTTGGGAGGGATCAGCCCCAGCATTTT	CASIFGRDQPQHF
NA	NA	TRBJ1-2	TRBV29-1	TGCAGCGAACGGTCACCAGGAGATGGCTACACCTTC	CSERSPGDGYTF
NA	NA	TRBJ1-5	TRBV27	TGTGCCAGCAGTTTGGGGGGGAGCAATCAGCCCCAGCATTTT	CASSLGGSNQPQHF
NA	NA	TRBJ2-7	TRBV19	TGTGCCAGTAGTCGGGACAAGACCTACGAGCAGTACTTC	CASSRDKTYEQYF
NA	NA	TRBJ1-3	TRBV3-1/TRBV3-2	TGTGCCAGCAGCCGGACTGCCTCGGGTGGAAACACCATATATTTT	CASSRTASGGNTIYF
NA	NA	TRBJ1-2	TRBV6-2/TRBV6-3	TGTGCCAGCAGTTATGAACAGCCATATGGCTACACCTTC	CASSYEQPYGYTF
NA	NA	TRBJ1-1	TRBV18	TGTGCCAGCTCACCAAAGGGCCCGGTTTACACTGAAGCTTTCTTT	CASSPKGPVYTEAFF
NA	NA	TRBJ2-4	TRBV6-1	TGTGCCAGCAGTGAACTGCTCGACCGGGACCTCAAAGCCCTAGCCAAAAACATTCAGTACTTC	CASSELLDRDLKALAKNIQYF
TRBD1	NA	TRBJ1-2	TRBV29-1	TGCAGCGTTTTAGGGGGCGACTATGGCTACACCTTC	CSVLGGDYGYTF
NA	NA	TRBJ2-3	TRBV27	TGTGCCAGCAGTTCCCGGAGGACCAGCGGATCCACAGATACGCAGTATTTT	CASSSRRTSGSTDTQYF
TRBD1	NA	TRBJ1-2	TRBV11-2	TGTGCCAGCTTAGGGGGAACAGGGGGCGATAGCAACTATGGCTACACCTTC	CASLGGTGGDSNYGYTF
TRBD2	NA	TRBJ2-1	TRBV9	TGTGCCAGCAGCGCCAGAACTAGCGGGACTAACAATGAGCAGTTCTTC	CASSARTSGTNNEQFF
TRBD2	NA	TRBJ2-1	TRBV18	TGTGCCAGCTCACCAAAGGCGGGACTAGCGGGGATAAACGAGCAGTTCTTC	CASSPKAGLAGINEQFF
NA	once	TRBJ1-1	TRBV6-5	TGTGCCAGCAGTTACTCGGGCCTTGAGAGAGCTTTCTTT	CASSYSGLERAFF
NA	NA	TRBJ2-3	TRBV25-1	TGTGCCAGCGCGCTAGGCCAAAGCACAGATACGCAGTATTTT	CASALGQSTDTQYF